The 7 T cell receptor beta chains presented below share a single source sample, sequenced in a study of CD8 T cells in ankylosing spondylitis. MiXCR, run by TCRdb on the 5' RACE reads, gives a single entry per CDR3 protein. The table includes 200,000 to 250,000 distinct CDR3 sequences, 30% to 35% detected once. Sequences were obtained from blood, either unsorted or a sorted T cell fraction (not recorded which). The receptors shown here come from a male donor with ankylosing spondylitis or in good health (not recorded which).

The V and J genes are TRBV10-1 and TRBJ2-7; TRBD1 matches 10 bases. The length of the CDR3 is 17 residues. Germline assignment: CDR1 WNHNN and CDR2 SYGVQD (reference sequence). Unmatched junction bases numbered 16, after V lost 9 bases and J lost 2 bases. The CDR3 region has the DNA TGCGCCAGGAGCCCGGGACAGGGGATTAGAAAGCCCTACGAGCAGTACTTC. Translated, it gives CARSPGQGIRKPYEQYF.

The sample holds a few counts of this clonotype. The chain recombines TRBV20-1 with TRBJ2-4; 10 positions agree with TRBD2. This CDR3 has 20 amino acids. Looked up from germline, CDR1 is DFQATT and CDR2 is SNEGSKA (reference sequence). V lost 1 base and J lost 3; bases outside the gene matches: 18. CDR3 sequence reads: CSARGGRDLSGRVGKNIQYF. The CDR3 DNA reads TGCAGTGCTAGAGGGGGCAGGGACCTCAGCGGGAGGGTAGGCAAAAACATTCAGTACTTC.

This sequence joins TRBV7-6 and TRBJ2-5; a weak D match, TRBD2 (6 bases). From germline, CDR1 is SGHVS and CDR2 FNYEAQ. The V gene lost 1 base and the J gene lost 3 bases, with 9 bases spanning the gap. The CDR3 is 14 residues long. The CDR3 is CASSLGRAEETQYF. In nucleotides, the CDR3 is TGTGCCAGCAGCTTAGGGAGGGCCGAAGAGACCCAGTACTTC.

This clonotype showed up just once. The V and J genes are TRBV6-1 and TRBJ2-2; D might be TRBD1 or TRBD2, each matching 5 bases. Per the germline V gene, CDR1 is MNHNS and CDR2 is SASEGT. V was pared by 5 bases and J by 3 bases, with 10 bases between. The CDR3 contains 14 residues. CDR3 bases: TGTGCCAGCAGTCCCCGGGGCCACACCGGGGAGCTGTTTTTT. Protein product: CASSPRGHTGELFF.

The chain has TRBV29-1 and TRBJ2-1, with 8 bases matching TRBD1. This CDR3 has 13 amino acids. Germline CDR1 is SQVTM and CDR2 is ANQGSEA. Trimming removed 7 bases from V and 9 bases from J; junction bases left unmatched: 11. The CDR3 region is CSAGQGPTTEQFF. CDR3 in DNA: TGCAGCGCCGGACAGGGACCTACAACTGAGCAGTTCTTC.

This clonotype turned up a few times. This chain joins TRBV10-2 and TRBJ2-2; D is possibly TRBD1 (5 bases). CDR3 length: 18 residues. Germline values: CDR1 WSHSY, CDR2 SAAADI. Trimming took off 0 bases at V and 1 base at J, with 15 bases between the two ends. Written as DNA, the CDR3 is TGCGCCAGCAGTGAGTCGGGAAAACAGGTCGGGAACACCGGGGAGCTGTTTTTT. This codes for CASSESGKQVGNTGELFF.

This clonotype was counted ten times or more. The chain employs TRBV7-6 and TRBJ2-5; D remains unclear. Germline V lookup: CDR1 SGHVS, CDR2 FNYEAQ. The V and J ends lost 5 bases and 4 bases respectively, with 11 bases between them. This CDR3 spans 13 amino acids. The CDR3 is CASSPLRLETQYF. Written as DNA, the CDR3 is TGTGCCAGCAGCCCGCTGCGCCTAGAGACCCAGTACTTC.